The entry below gives a single TCR beta chain sequence along with its context. Its cognate antigen is unknown. This sample is part of a study of T-cell reconstitution after alpha-beta-depleted transplantation in children. In germline, CDR1 is SGHTA, CDR2 FQGTGA. The CDR3 covers 15 residues. Unmatched junction bases numbered 3, after V lost 1 base and J lost 4 bases. Whole-study results and caveats: Surviving recipient T cells and thymic progenitors produced the high day-60 TCRbeta diversity seen in some patients. T-cell counts and diversity at one year post-transplant came mainly from newly produced T cells. Alpha-beta T cells about two months after transplant reportedly derived from several hundred expanded graft clones.

Preparation of the TCRbeta library was carried out with unique molecular identifiers. TCRdb processed the PCR reads anew with MiXCR; each CDR3 protein has one entry. The sample includes about 440,000 distinct CDR3 sequences, approximately 42% of them seen just once. The chain links TRBV7-3 to TRBJ2-2, with TRBD2 identical over 7 bases. Sequencing was performed on PBMCs, taken before TCRalphabeta/CD19-depleted stem cell transplant. The TCR comes from a girl aged 2 to 10 with aplastic anemia, due to receive a stem cell transplant. CDR3 bases: TGTGCCAGCAGCTTAATAGCGGGCAGCACCGGGGAGCTGTTTTTT. It encodes CASSLIAGSTGELFF.